What follows are 13 T cell receptor beta chains derived from one specimen sequenced in a study of glioma-infiltrating T cells. The iRepertoire nested amplicon-rescue multiplex PCR amplified TCR alpha and beta CDR3s from RNA. TCRdb used MiXCR to reprocess the multiplex PCR reads, holding one entry per CDR3 protein. The table shows approximately 90,000 distinct CDR3 sequences, with 20% to 25% occurring only once. The sample comprised glioma tissue, nonneoplastic brain tissue, or PBMCs (not recorded which). The receptors here all came from a human donor with low-grade glioma or glioblastoma, undergoing nonglioma brain surgery, or in good health (not recorded which).

This clonotype appeared many times. The chain links TRBV6-6 to TRBJ1-5; D gene unclear. Trimming cost V 2 bases and J 2 bases, with 4 bases left between them. The germline V gene encodes CDR1 MNHNY and CDR2 SVGAGI (reference sequence). This CDR3 has 13 amino acids. CDR3 bases: TGTGCCAGCAGTTACGAAGGCAATCAGCCCCAGCATTTT. Its protein product is CASSYEGNQPQHF.

In the case of this clonotype: This could be a read error, since a much larger clone is one nucleotide away. The CDR3 does not end in the conserved phenylalanine or tryptophan, so this is likely a read error. This chain uses TRBV7-2 with TRBJ2-5; D is perhaps TRBD1 (6 bases). V was clipped by 6 bases and J by 5 bases, with 19 bases between them. The CDR3 totals 15 residues. Germline V CDR1 and CDR2: SGHTA, FQGNSA. CDR3 region: CASSRITGSRETQYS. The CDR3 DNA reads as TGTGCCAGCAGTCGGATTACAGGGAGTCGGGAGACCCAGTACTCC.

The rearrangement uses TRBV20-1 and TRBJ2-3; TRBD2 matches at 16 bases. CDR3 length: 21 residues. V was pared by 2 bases and J by 2 bases, with 16 bases of the junction left unmatched. Germline CDR1 is DFQATT and CDR2 is SNEGSKA (reference sequence). The CDR3 coding sequence is TGCAGTGCTAGACGAGGCTCGGGACTAGCGGGAGGGAATGGTCCCACAGATACGCAGTATTTT. Amino acid sequence: CSARRGSGLAGGNGPTDTQYF.

This clonotype was found a few times. This rearrangement joins TRBV11-2 to TRBJ2-2; D not resolved. The length of the CDR3 is 13 residues. The germline CDR1 and CDR2 sequences are SGHAT and FQNNGV. V was clipped by 1 base and J by 5 bases, with 5 bases between them. CDR3 nucleotides: TGTGCCAGCAGCTTAGTATCTACCGGGGAGCTGTTTTTT. This encodes CASSLVSTGELFF.

This clonotype occurred many times. This chain joins TRBV3-1 and TRBJ1-1; D is undetermined. CDR1 is LGHDT and CDR2 is YNNKEL in the germline V gene (reference sequence). CDR3 length equals 15 residues. V was trimmed by 0 bases and J by 0 bases, leaving 8 bases between them. The CDR3 spells CASSQDRRVNTEAFF. The CDR3 bases are TGTGCCAGCAGCCAAGATCGAAGGGTGAACACTGAAGCTTTCTTT.

A note on this clonotype: Its ends do not fully match the called genes, so a read error is possible. The CDR3 DNA follows: TGTGCCATCTCACCACTGGTTGACAGGGGGCGCGATGGCTACACCTTC. Protein product: CAISPLVDRGRDGYTF. This chain joins TRBV18 and TRBJ1-2; 10 bases are a match to TRBD1. The CDR3 is 16 amino acids. Germline V gene lookup returns CDR1 KGHSH and CDR2 LQKENI.

Concerning this clonotype: An end of the junction differs from the germline gene, which may be a read error. The gene calls are TRBV7-9 and TRBJ2-1; no reliable D call. This CDR3 is built from 14 residues. Germline V gives CDR1 SEHNR, CDR2 FQNEAQ (reference sequence). The CDR3 loop is CASSLGSSNHEQLF. Written as DNA, the CDR3 is TGTGCCAGCAGCTTAGGGTCTAGTAATCATGAGCAGCTCTTC.

The table lists this clonotype with a count of one. A clone one base away is much larger, so this may be a read error. The rearrangement links TRBV12-3 or TRBV12-4 to TRBJ1-5; D perhaps matches TRBD1 (5 bases). The CDR3 sequence is 14 residues long. CDR3 residues: CASSPGRLNQPQRF. The CDR3, as DNA: TGTGCCAGCAGTCCAGGGAGACTAAATCAGCCCCAGCGTTTT.

This clonotype occurred many times. The chain uses TRBV6-1 and TRBJ1-6; D remains ambiguous. This CDR3 contains 13 residues. Trimming left V 7 bases short and J 7 bases short, with 11 bases between. CDR1 MNHNS and CDR2 SASEGT come from the germline V gene. CDR3 sequence reads: CASKSQPNSPLHF. CDR3 coding DNA: TGTGCCAGCAAGAGTCAGCCAAATTCACCCCTCCACTTT.

This clonotype counts as medium-sized (0.01 to 0.1%). The chain carries TRBV28 and TRBJ2-3, with 9 bases fitting TRBD1. In germline, CDR1 is MDHEN, CDR2 SYDVKM. Trimming took 5 bases from V and 2 from J; bases not matched to a gene: 5. The CDR3 has 15 residues. CDR3 loop: CASSPGTGFTDTQYF. The CDR3 DNA reads as TGTGCCAGCAGTCCCGGGACAGGGTTCACAGATACGCAGTATTTT.

This clonotype was seen a handful of times. The CDR3 nucleotides read TGCGCCAGCAGCCAACAGGGATACGAGCAGTACTTC. As protein: CASSQQGYEQYF. V gene TRBV5-1 combines with J gene TRBJ2-7, with D possibly being TRBD1 (6 bases). The CDR3 totals 12 residues. Per germline, CDR1 SGHRS and CDR2 YFSETQ. Deletions cut 4 bases from V and 4 bases from J, with 9 bases between.

This clonotype was seen many times. In DNA, the CDR3 is TGTGCCAGCAGCTTAACTAGCGGGGGGGCCAACGAGCAGTACTTC. Protein product: CASSLTSGGANEQYF. V is TRBV7-2 and J is TRBJ2-7; 13 bases fit TRBD2. The CDR3 is made up of 15 amino acids. Germline-derived CDR1 and CDR2 are SGHTA and FQGNSA. V shed 2 bases, J shed 5 bases, and the junction held 3 bases outside the gene matches. The complete variable domain, with remaining parts taken from reference TRBV7-2 and TRBJ2-7, reads GAGVSQSPSNKVTEKGKDVELRCDPISGHTALYWYRQSLGQGLEFLIYFQGNSAPDKSGLPSDRFSAERTGGSVSTLTIQRTQQEDSAVYLCASSLTSGGANEQYFGPGTRLTVT.

The chain employs TRBV20-1 and TRBJ2-1; 8 nucleotides align to TRBD1. The V gene end was trimmed by 6 bases and the J gene end by 4 bases; junction bases not matched to a gene: 8. The germline CDR1 and CDR2 sequences are DFQATT and SNEGSKA (reference sequence). This CDR3 is built from 14 residues. CDR3 nucleotides: TGCAGTGCCAGCAGAAGGACAGGGTACAATGAGCAGTTCTTC. The encoded protein is CSASRRTGYNEQFF.